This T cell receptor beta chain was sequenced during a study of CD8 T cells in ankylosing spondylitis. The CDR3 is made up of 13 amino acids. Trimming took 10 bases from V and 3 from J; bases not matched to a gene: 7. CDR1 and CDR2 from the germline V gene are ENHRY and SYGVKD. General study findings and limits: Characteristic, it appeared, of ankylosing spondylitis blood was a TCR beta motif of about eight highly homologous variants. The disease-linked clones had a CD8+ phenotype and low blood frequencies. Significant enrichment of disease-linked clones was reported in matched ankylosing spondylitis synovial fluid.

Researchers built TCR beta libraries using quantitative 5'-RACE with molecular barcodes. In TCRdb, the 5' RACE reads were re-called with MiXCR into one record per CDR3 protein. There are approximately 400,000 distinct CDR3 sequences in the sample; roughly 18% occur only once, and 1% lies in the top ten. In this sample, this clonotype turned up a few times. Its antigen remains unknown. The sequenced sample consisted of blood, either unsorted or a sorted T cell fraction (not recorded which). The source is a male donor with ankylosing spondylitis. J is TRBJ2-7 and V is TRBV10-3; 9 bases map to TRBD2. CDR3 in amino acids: CANSPTSGYEQYF. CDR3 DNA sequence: TGTGCCAACTCCCCGACTAGCGGCTACGAGCAGTACTTC.